The present entry profiles one T cell receptor (beta chain) with its context. Antigen specificity is unknown. The PCR made use of 60 Vbeta and 13 Jbeta primers. Measured with immunoSEQ multiplex PCR; TCRdb has only the in-frame clones, and not every one. The sample has about 130,000 clones, 80% to 90% seen once. The CDR3 contains 15 residues. Trimming at V came to 4 bases and at J to 0 bases, leaving 6 bases not matched to a gene. Germline V gives CDR1 SGDLS, CDR2 YYNGEE. The record originates from a study of cytomegalovirus exposure and HLA in healthy donors. Study results and caveats: Rarity held for most TCR sequences, but there were some public TCRs that occurred in many donors. Differences between HLA loci emerged in a later analysis of TCR association rates, with DRB1 most and HLA-C fewest.

This receptor was identified in a man aged 45-60 years in good health and CMV-seronegative. Sequencing was done on a sample of PBMCs. This chain links TRBV9 with TRBJ2-7; 8 bases are shared with TRBD1. The CDR3 is CASSSRQGFSYEQYF. In DNA form, the CDR3 reads TGTGCCAGCAGCTCCCGACAGGGGTTCTCCTACGAGCAGTACTTC.